What follows are 30 T cell receptor beta chains derived from one specimen sequenced in a study of early T cells in non-severe SARS-CoV-2 infection. TCRdb passed the 5' RACE reads through MiXCR, listing each CDR3 protein once. This sample carries nearly 50,000 distinct CDR3 sequences, approximately 6% of them seen once, and the ten largest clones take 5.5% to 8%. Source: whole blood, taken at baseline. These receptors all stem from an adult who was a healthcare worker with PCR-confirmed SARS-CoV-2 infection or an uninfected control (not recorded which).

This clonotype has at least ten counts. For the CDR3, the DNA is TGTGCCAGCAGTCCCGTCCGGACAGGGCGCAATTCACCCCTCCACTTT. Protein: CASSPVRTGRNSPLHF. The chain carries TRBV27 and TRBJ1-6; 8 nucleotides agree with TRBD1. The germline V gene encodes CDR1 MNHEY and CDR2 SMNVEV (reference sequence). The CDR3 covers 16 residues. The junction had 10 bases not matched to a gene; V was cut back by 5 bases and J by 7 bases.

The table lists this clonotype with many counts. This CDR3 is CASSYGTGLGEQFF. The CDR3 DNA follows: TGTGCCAGCAGTTACGGGACAGGGCTGGGTGAGCAGTTCTTC. The chain couples TRBV6-5 to TRBJ2-1, with TRBD1 matching over 9 bases. CDR1 is MNHEY and CDR2 is SVGAGI in the germline V gene. This CDR3 is 14 amino acids long. The V and J ends lost 2 bases and 9 bases, in that order; junction bases with no gene match: 5.

This clonotype was seen more than once but under ten times. The V gene is TRBV6-2 or TRBV6-3, the J gene TRBJ2-1, with no clear D. The CDR3 consists of 12 residues. Germline CDR1 MNHEY, CDR2 SVGEGT. The V gene lost 5 bases and the J gene lost 9 bases, with 11 bases spanning the gap. The DNA for the CDR3 is TGTGCCAGCAGTACCGGACGGGTTGAGCAGTTCTTC. Translated, it gives CASSTGRVEQFF.

This clonotype was counted many times. The chain employs TRBV5-5 and TRBJ2-7, with D perhaps TRBD1 (6 bases). This CDR3 contains 17 residues. The V end was cut by 4 bases, the J end by 5 bases, with 25 bases between. From germline, CDR1 is SGHKS and CDR2 YYEKEE (reference sequence). This chain's CDR3 is CASSIFGQSSLTDEQYF. CDR3 sequence (DNA): TGTGCCAGCAGCATATTTGGACAGTCCTCTCTGACGGACGAGCAGTACTTC.

The CDR3 DNA follows: TGCAGCGTTGGACTAGCGGGAGCCAAAAACATTCAGTACTTC. Residues: CSVGLAGAKNIQYF. The chain recombines TRBV29-1 with TRBJ2-4; 10 bases line up with TRBD2. The V and J ends lost 4 bases and 0 bases, in that order; junction bases with no gene match: 0. CDR1 and CDR2 (germline): SQVTM, ANQGSEA. This CDR3 comprises 14 residues.

This clonotype was found many times. The chain links TRBV7-8 to TRBJ2-3; no definite D call. The CDR3 sequence is 15 residues long. Trimming removed 3 bases from V and 0 bases from J, with 10 bases in between. Germline loops: CDR1 SGHVS, CDR2 FQNEAQ. For the CDR3, the DNA is TGTGCCAGCAGCTTCCGCAGCCCTAGCACAGATACGCAGTATTTT. Its protein product is CASSFRSPSTDTQYF.

This clonotype was observed many times. The chain combines TRBV2 with TRBJ1-6; D remains unclear. V was shortened by 4 bases and J by 6 bases, with 10 bases between the two germline ends. Germline CDR1 is SNHLY and CDR2 is FYNNEI. The CDR3 spans 14 residues. DNA for the CDR3: TGTGCCAGCAGTGTGATTGATAGTAATTCACCCCTCCACTTT. The encoded protein is CASSVIDSNSPLHF.

There are many counts of this clonotype. V usage is TRBV19 and J usage is TRBJ2-7; a weak D match, TRBD1 (6 bases). Trimming stripped 7 bases from V and 4 bases from J, with 14 bases between. There are 13 residues in the CDR3. The V gene's germline CDR1 is LNHDA and CDR2 SQIVND (reference sequence). This CDR3 is CASKSGGTYEQYF. For the CDR3, the DNA is TGTGCCAGTAAAAGTGGTGGGACATACGAGCAGTACTTC.

The V gene is TRBV20-1, the J gene TRBJ2-7; the D is unclear. The CDR3 is 12 amino acids. From germline, CDR1 is DFQATT and CDR2 SNEGSKA (reference sequence). V gave up 3 bases and J gave up 2 bases, with 8 bases separating them. The CDR3 protein is CSARDQAYEQYF. The DNA for the CDR3 is TGCAGTGCTAGGGACCAAGCCTACGAGCAGTACTTC.

This clonotype has ten or more counts. The rearrangement uses TRBV11-2 and TRBJ2-7, with no clear D. The CDR3 is 13 residues long. CDR1 and CDR2 (germline): SGHAT, FQNNGV. Deletions cut 1 base from V and 7 bases from J, with 11 bases between. This chain's CDR3 is CASSLGLLREQYF. CDR3 sequence (DNA): TGTGCCAGCAGCTTAGGCCTCCTTAGGGAGCAGTACTTC.

This clonotype was detected a few times. The rearrangement uses TRBV28 and TRBJ2-1, with D unresolved. The CDR3 runs 13 residues. The V and J ends lost 3 bases and 7 bases respectively, with 10 bases between them. The V gene's germline CDR1 is MDHEN and CDR2 SYDVKM. CDR3 nucleotides: TGTGCCAGCAGTTTGATCCGTTCGAATGAGCAGTTCTTC. This sequence encodes CASSLIRSNEQFF.

This clonotype was seen ten or more times. The chain uses TRBV28 and TRBJ2-4; TRBD2 might be the D (6 bases). This CDR3 region has 13 residues. With 5 bases removed from V and 4 bases from J, the gap between germline ends came to 9 bases. Germline V gene data show CDR1 as MDHEN and CDR2 as SYDVKM. In DNA, the CDR3 is TGTGCCAGCAGTGCCGGGGGAAAAAACATTCAGTACTTC. It yields the protein CASSAGGKNIQYF.

This clonotype has a handful of counts. The chain couples TRBV12-3 or TRBV12-4 to TRBJ2-5; 9 bases line up with TRBD2. This CDR3 is built from 15 residues. V lost 3 bases, J lost 5 bases, and 7 bases stayed unmatched. This chain's CDR3 is CASSFFSGSHETQYF. The CDR3 nucleotides read TGTGCCAGCAGTTTCTTTAGCGGGAGCCATGAGACCCAGTACTTC.

In its sample, this clonotype was seen many times. The chain links TRBV25-1 to TRBJ2-7; D is unresolved. Trimming removed 10 bases from V and 4 bases from J, with 17 bases in between. The CDR3 runs 13 residues. Looked up from germline, CDR1 is MGHDK and CDR2 is SYGVNS. CDR3 sequence (DNA): TGTGCCACTGCTAAGGTTGGGAAGTACGAGCAGTACTTC. Amino acid sequence: CATAKVGKYEQYF.

There are a few counts of this clonotype. The rearrangement links TRBV23-1 to TRBJ2-1; the match to TRBD2 covers 14 bases. TRBV23-1 falls under the ORF class, with uncertain function. Losses at the gene ends were 3 bases for V and 7 bases for J; bases not matched to a gene: 2. The CDR3 runs 15 residues. The CDR3 coding sequence is TGCGCCAGCAGTCAGACTAGCGGGAGGGAGAATGAGCAGTTCTTC. It specifies CASSQTSGRENEQFF.

There are many counts of this clonotype. This chain links TRBV20-1 with TRBJ2-7; 11 bases align to TRBD2. The CDR3 runs to 15 residues. V gave up 6 bases and J gave up 2 bases; unmatched junction bases: 9. Germline V CDR1 and CDR2: DFQATT, SNEGSKA (reference sequence). The CDR3 protein is CSADPLAGGTYEQYF. The CDR3 bases are TGCAGTGCGGACCCGCTAGCGGGAGGAACCTACGAGCAGTACTTC.

The chain combines TRBV20-1 with TRBJ1-1; unclear D gene. V shed 0 bases and J shed 1 base, with 9 bases lying between them. Germline V gene data show CDR1 as DFQATT and CDR2 as SNEGSKA (reference sequence). The CDR3 contains 14 residues. The CDR3 reads CSARDGSSNTEAFF. CDR3 DNA sequence: TGCAGTGCTAGAGATGGCAGTTCGAACACTGAAGCTTTCTTT.

This clonotype has ten or more counts. The rearrangement links TRBV6-5 to TRBJ2-7, with D perhaps assigned TRBD1 or TRBD2 (6 bases each). The ends were cut back, 2 bases at V and 4 bases at J, with 15 bases in the middle. The CDR3 has 15 residues. The V gene's germline CDR1 is MNHEY and CDR2 SVGAGI. The CDR3 region has the DNA TGTGCCAGCAGTTACGAGTCAAAGGGGGGTTACGAGCAGTACTTC. Amino acids: CASSYESKGGYEQYF.

In its sample, this clonotype was seen a few times. The chain recombines TRBV9 with TRBJ2-5; weak D call: TRBD2 (6 bases). Germline V gene sequence: CDR1 SGDLS, CDR2 YYNGEE. Trimming left V 0 bases short and J 2 bases short, with 11 bases between. CDR3 length equals 15 residues. This chain's CDR3 is CASSVGASVQETQYF. The CDR3, as DNA: TGTGCCAGCAGCGTAGGGGCTAGCGTACAAGAGACCCAGTACTTC. Based on the CDR3 plus reference TRBV9 and TRBJ2-5, the full variable domain is DSGVTQTPKHLITATGQRVTLRCSPRSGDLSVYWYQQSLDQGLQFLIQYYNGEERAKGNILERFSAQQFPDLHSELNLSSLELGDSALYFCASSVGASVQETQYFGPGTRLLVL.

The chain recombines TRBV4-3 with TRBJ2-3; D unresolved. In germline, CDR1 is LGHNA, CDR2 YSLEER. CDR3 size: 15 residues. V lost 0 bases and J 1 base, leaving 8 bases between the germline ends. The CDR3 nucleotides are TGCGCCAGCAGCCAAGATTTGCCTCGCACAGATACGCAGTATTTT. Protein sequence: CASSQDLPRTDTQYF.

The chain joins TRBV5-1 to TRBJ2-2; the D is unclear. Germline-derived CDR1 and CDR2 are SGHRS and YFSETQ. Trimming pared 4 bases from V and 8 bases from J, leaving 6 bases between. The length of the CDR3 is 11 residues. The CDR3 DNA is TGCGCCAGCAGCGATTTGGGGGAGCTGTTTTTT. Its protein is CASSDLGELFF.

The chain has TRBV30 and TRBJ1-2, with D possibly being TRBD1 (5 bases). This CDR3 is built from 13 residues. The germline V gene encodes CDR1 GTSNPN and CDR2 SVGIG (reference sequence). Trimming shortened V by 2 bases and J by 3 bases, and 10 bases separated the two germline ends. CDR3 nucleotide sequence: TGTGCCTGGAGTCTCCAGGGTGACTATGGCTACACCTTC. This sequence encodes CAWSLQGDYGYTF.

The CDR3 region has the DNA TGCAGCGGCCGACTAGGGCGAGAGACCCAGTACTTC. Translating gives CSGRLGRETQYF. This chain connects TRBV29-1 to TRBJ2-5, with D perhaps matching TRBD2 (6 bases). Trimming took off 7 bases at V and 4 bases at J, with 13 bases between the two ends. Germline V gene data show CDR1 as SQVTM and CDR2 as ANQGSEA. CDR3 length equals 12 residues.

This clonotype showed up many times. The chain combines TRBV7-6 with TRBJ2-5, with 7 bases fitting TRBD1. CDR3 length: 15 amino acids. The V gene's germline CDR1 is SGHVS and CDR2 FNYEAQ. After removal of 5 bases from V and 2 bases from J, the junction contained 8 bases not matched to a gene. CDR3 coding DNA: TGTGCCAGCAGCCCCGGGACAGTAGTACAAGAGACCCAGTACTTC. Translation gives CASSPGTVVQETQYF.

This chain connects TRBV11-3 to TRBJ2-1; D is unclear. This CDR3 region has 14 residues. Trimming removed 5 bases at V and 7 bases at J, with 15 bases between. Germline values: CDR1 SGHNT, CDR2 YENEEA. CDR3 DNA: TGTGCCAGCAGCCCTTCATCGGCAAGGAATGAGCAGTTCTTC. Translating it yields CASSPSSARNEQFF.

In this sample, this clonotype turned up many times. V and J are TRBV6-2 or TRBV6-3 and TRBJ2-1; 7 bases align to TRBD1. The CDR3 runs to 17 residues. Unmatched junction bases numbered 14, after V lost 5 bases and J lost 4 bases. Germline loops: CDR1 MNHEY, CDR2 SVGEGT. The CDR3: CASSAYPSTGSYNEQFF. The DNA of the CDR3 is TGTGCCAGCAGTGCCTACCCCTCGACAGGGTCGTACAATGAGCAGTTCTTC.

This clonotype came up many times. The chain combines TRBV2 with TRBJ2-2, with 7 bases aligning to TRBD2. The trim removed 7 bases at V and 5 bases at J, leaving 10 bases unmatched. The CDR3 runs to 15 residues. CDR1 SNHLY and CDR2 FYNNEI come from the germline V gene. CDR3 in DNA: TGTGCCAGCACCCCAGGGACTACCAATACCGGGGAGCTGTTTTTT. Protein sequence: CASTPGTTNTGELFF.

This rearrangement joins TRBV7-2 to TRBJ1-2; D possibly corresponds to TRBD1 (6 bases). V dropped 5 bases and J dropped 5 bases, with 12 bases sitting between them. The CDR3 has 13 residues. Germline V CDR1 and CDR2: SGHTA, FQGNSA. The CDR3 DNA sequence: TGTGCCAGCAGCGATACAGGGCCTTATGGCTACACCTTC. Amino acids: CASSDTGPYGYTF.

This clonotype occurred many times. The chain's CDR3 is CSVAHTEAFF. In DNA form, the CDR3 reads TGCAGCGTCGCCCACACTGAAGCTTTCTTT. The chain carries TRBV29-1 and TRBJ1-1, with D uncertain. V was clipped by 6 bases and J by 3 bases, with 5 bases between them. The germline gives CDR1 SQVTM, CDR2 ANQGSEA. The CDR3 is 10 amino acids.

This clonotype occurred a few times. The J gene is TRBJ2-5, the V gene TRBV28; 7 bases fit TRBD2. This CDR3 region has 15 residues. Germline V gene lookup returns CDR1 MDHEN and CDR2 SYDVKM. With 2 bases clipped from V and 1 base from J, the junction kept 4 bases outside the gene matches. CDR3 loop: CASSLRGGPQETQYF. CDR3 nucleotide sequence: TGTGCCAGCAGTTTACGCGGGGGTCCCCAAGAGACCCAGTACTTC.